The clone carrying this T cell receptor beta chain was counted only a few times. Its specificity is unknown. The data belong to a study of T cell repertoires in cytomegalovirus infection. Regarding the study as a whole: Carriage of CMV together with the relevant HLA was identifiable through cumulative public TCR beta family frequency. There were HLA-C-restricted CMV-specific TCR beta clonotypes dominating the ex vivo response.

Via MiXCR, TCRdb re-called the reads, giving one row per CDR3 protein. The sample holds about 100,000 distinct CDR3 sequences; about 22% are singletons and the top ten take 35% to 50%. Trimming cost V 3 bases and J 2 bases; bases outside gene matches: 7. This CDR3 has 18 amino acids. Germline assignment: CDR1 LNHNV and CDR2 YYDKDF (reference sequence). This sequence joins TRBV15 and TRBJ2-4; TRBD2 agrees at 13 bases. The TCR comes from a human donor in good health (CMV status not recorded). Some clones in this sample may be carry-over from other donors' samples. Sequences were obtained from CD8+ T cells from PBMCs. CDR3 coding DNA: TGTGCCACCAGCAGCAGGACTAGCGGGAGTGGGTCCAAAAACATTCAGTACTTC. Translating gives CATSSRTSGSGSKNIQYF.